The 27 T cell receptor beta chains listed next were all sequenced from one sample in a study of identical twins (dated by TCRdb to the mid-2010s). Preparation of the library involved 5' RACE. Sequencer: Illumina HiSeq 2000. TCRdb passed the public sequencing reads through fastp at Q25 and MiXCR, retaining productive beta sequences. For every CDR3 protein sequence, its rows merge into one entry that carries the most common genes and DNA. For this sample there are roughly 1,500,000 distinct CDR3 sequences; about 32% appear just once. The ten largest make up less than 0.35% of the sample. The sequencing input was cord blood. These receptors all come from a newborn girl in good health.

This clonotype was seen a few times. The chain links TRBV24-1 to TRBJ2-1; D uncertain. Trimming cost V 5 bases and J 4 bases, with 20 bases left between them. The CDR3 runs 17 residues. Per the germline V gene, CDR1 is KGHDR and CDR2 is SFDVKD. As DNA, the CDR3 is TGTGCCACCAGTGGTGGTTTGAGGCCTGGGGTTTACAATGAGCAGTTCTTC. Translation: CATSGGLRPGVYNEQFF.

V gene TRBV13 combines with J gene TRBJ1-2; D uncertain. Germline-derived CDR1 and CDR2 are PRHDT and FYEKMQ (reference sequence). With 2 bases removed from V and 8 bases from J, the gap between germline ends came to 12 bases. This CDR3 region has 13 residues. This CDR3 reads CASSLQHRGGYTF. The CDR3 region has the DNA TGTGCCAGCAGCTTACAGCACAGAGGCGGCTACACCTTC. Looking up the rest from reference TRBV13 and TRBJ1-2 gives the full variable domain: AAGVIQSPRHLIKEKRETATLKCYPIPRHDTVYWYQQGPGQDPQFLISFYEKMQSDKGSIPDRFSAQQFSDYHSELNMSSLELGDSALYFCASSLQHRGGYTFGSGTRLTVV.

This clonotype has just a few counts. Written as DNA, the CDR3 is TGCGCCAGCAGCTTGTCCGGCCAGGTCACTGAAGCTTTCTTT. It codes for CASSLSGQVTEAFF. The genes are TRBV5-1 and TRBJ1-1; D remains unclear. The germline V gene encodes CDR1 SGHRS and CDR2 YFSETQ. The CDR3 has 14 residues. Trimming pared 1 base from V and 4 bases from J, leaving 11 bases between.

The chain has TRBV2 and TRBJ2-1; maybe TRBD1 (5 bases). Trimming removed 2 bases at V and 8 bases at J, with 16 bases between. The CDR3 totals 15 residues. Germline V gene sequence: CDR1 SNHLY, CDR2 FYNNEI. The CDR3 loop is CASSELEMLGDEQFF. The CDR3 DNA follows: TGTGCCAGCAGTGAACTAGAGATGCTAGGGGATGAGCAGTTCTTC.

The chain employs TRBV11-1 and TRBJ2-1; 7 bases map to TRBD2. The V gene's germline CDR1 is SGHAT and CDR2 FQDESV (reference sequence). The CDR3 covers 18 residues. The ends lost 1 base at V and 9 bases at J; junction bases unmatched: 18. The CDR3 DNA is TGTGCCAGCAGCTTAGGCGGGAGAGTCACCTTCCGCCACACTGAGCAGTTCTTC. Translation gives CASSLGGRVTFRHTEQFF.

Here the CDR3 reads CASDRTDDSYEQYF. In nucleotides, the CDR3 is TGTGCCAGCGATAGGACGGATGACTCCTACGAGCAGTACTTC. The chain employs TRBV2 and TRBJ2-7, with D unresolved. The CDR3 spans 14 residues. The ends were cut back, 8 bases at V and 0 bases at J, with 14 bases in the middle. CDR1 SNHLY and CDR2 FYNNEI come from the germline V gene.

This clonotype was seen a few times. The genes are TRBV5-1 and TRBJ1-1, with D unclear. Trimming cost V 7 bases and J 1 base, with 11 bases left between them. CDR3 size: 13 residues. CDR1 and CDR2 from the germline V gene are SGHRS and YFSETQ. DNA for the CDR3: TGCGCCAGCGGGGAGGCCCCGAACACTGAAGCTTTCTTT. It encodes CASGEAPNTEAFF.

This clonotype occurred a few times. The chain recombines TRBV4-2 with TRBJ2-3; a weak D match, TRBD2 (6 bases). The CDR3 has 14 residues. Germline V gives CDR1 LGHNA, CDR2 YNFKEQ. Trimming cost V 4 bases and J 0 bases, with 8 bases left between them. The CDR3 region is CASSPAGSTDTQYF. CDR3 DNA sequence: TGTGCCAGCAGCCCAGCGGGTAGCACAGATACGCAGTATTTT.

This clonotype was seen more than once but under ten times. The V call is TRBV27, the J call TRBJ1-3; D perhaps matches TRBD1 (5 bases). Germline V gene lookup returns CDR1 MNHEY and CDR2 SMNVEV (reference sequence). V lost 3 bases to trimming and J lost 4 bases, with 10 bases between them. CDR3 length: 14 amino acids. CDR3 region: CASSLGRRGNTIYF. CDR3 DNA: TGTGCCAGCAGTTTGGGACGGAGGGGAAACACCATATATTTT.

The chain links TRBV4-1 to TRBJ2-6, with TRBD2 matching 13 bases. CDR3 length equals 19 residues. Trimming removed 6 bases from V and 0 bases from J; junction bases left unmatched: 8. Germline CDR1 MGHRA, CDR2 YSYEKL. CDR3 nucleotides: TGCGCCAGCAGACACGGACTAGCGGGGGCCCCCTCTGGGGCCAACGTCCTGACTTTC. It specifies CASRHGLAGAPSGANVLTF.

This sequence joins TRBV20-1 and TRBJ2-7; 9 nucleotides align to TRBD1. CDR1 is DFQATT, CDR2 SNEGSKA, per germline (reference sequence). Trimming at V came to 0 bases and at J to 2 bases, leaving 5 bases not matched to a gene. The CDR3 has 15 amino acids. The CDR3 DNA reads TGCAGTGCTAGAGATTTGGACAGGGGCACCTACGAGCAGTACTTC. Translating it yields CSARDLDRGTYEQYF.

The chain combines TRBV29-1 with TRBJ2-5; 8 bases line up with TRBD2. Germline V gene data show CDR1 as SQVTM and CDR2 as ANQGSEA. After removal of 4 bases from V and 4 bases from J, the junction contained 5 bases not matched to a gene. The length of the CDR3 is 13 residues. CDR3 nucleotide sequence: TGCAGCGTTGCCAGCGGGGGTGGAGAGACCCAGTACTTC. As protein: CSVASGGGETQYF.

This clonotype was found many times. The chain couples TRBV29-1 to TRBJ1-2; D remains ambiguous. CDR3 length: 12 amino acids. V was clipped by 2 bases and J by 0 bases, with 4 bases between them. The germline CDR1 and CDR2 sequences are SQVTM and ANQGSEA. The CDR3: CSVETANYGYTF. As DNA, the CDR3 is TGCAGCGTTGAAACGGCTAACTATGGCTACACCTTC.

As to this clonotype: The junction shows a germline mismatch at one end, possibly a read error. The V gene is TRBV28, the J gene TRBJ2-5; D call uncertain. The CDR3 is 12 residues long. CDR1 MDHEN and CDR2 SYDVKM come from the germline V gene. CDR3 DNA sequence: TGTGCCAGCAGTTCCTCGCTGAGTACCCAGTCCTTC. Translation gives CASSSSLSTQSF.

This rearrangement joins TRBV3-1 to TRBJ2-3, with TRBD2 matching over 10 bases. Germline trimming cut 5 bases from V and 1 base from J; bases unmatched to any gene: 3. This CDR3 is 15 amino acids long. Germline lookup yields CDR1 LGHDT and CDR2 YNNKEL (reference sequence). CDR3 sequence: CASSNSGGRTDTQYF. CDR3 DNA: TGTGCCAGCAGCAATAGCGGGGGGCGCACAGATACGCAGTATTTT.

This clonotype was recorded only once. The CDR3 sequence: CASSAQQGTEAFF. CDR3 in DNA: TGTGCCAGCAGTGCCCAACAGGGGACTGAAGCTTTCTTT. The J gene is TRBJ1-1, the V gene TRBV6-1; TRBD1 matches at 7 bases. In germline, CDR1 is MNHNS, CDR2 SASEGT. The ends lost 4 bases at V and 5 bases at J; junction bases unmatched: 4. This CDR3 contains 13 residues.

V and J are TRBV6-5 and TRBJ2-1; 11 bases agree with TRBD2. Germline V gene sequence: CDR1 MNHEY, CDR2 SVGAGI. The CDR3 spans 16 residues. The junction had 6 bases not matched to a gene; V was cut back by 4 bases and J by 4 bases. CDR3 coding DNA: TGTGCCAGCAGTTTGGGACTAGCGGCCGGATACAATGAGCAGTTCTTC. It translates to CASSLGLAAGYNEQFF.

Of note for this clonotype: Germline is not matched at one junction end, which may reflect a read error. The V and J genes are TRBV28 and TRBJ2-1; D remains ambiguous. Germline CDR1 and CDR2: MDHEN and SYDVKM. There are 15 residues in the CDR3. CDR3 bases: TGTGCCGGCAGTACTCAAATATCGGTGGGGAATGAGCAGTTCTTC. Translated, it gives CAGSTQISVGNEQFF.

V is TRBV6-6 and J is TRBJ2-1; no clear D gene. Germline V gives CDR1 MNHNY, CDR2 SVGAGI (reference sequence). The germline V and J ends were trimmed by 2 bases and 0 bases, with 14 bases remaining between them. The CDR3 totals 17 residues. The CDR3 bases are TGTGCCAGCAGTTACCCAAATAGTCCAGCCTCCTACAATGAGCAGTTCTTC. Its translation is CASSYPNSPASYNEQFF.

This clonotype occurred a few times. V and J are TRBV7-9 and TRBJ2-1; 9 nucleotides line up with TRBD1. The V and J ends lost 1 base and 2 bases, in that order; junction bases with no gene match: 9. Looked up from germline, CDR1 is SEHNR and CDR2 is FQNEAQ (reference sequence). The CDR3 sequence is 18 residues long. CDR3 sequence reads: CASSLVITGGWTYNEQFF. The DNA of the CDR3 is TGTGCCAGCAGCTTAGTGATAACAGGGGGCTGGACCTACAATGAGCAGTTCTTC.

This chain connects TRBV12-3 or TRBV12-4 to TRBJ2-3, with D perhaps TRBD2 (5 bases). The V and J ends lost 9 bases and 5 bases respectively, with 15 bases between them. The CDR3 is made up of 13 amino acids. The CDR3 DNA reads TGTGCCAGTTCACCGGGGAGAGGAGATACGCAGTATTTT. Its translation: CASSPGRGDTQYF.

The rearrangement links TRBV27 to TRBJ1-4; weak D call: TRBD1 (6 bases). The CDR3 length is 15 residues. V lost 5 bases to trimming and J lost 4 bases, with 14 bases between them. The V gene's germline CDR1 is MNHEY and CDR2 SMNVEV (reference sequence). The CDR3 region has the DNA TGTGCCAGCAGTGGCGCCGGGACATTTAATGAAAAACTGTTTTTT. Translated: CASSGAGTFNEKLFF. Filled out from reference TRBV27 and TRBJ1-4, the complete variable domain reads EAQVTQNPRYLITVTGKKLTVTCSQNMNHEYMSWYRQDPGLGLRQIYYSMNVEVTDKGDVPEGYKVSRKEKRNFPLILESPSPNQTSLYFCASSGAGTFNEKLFFGSGTQLSVL.

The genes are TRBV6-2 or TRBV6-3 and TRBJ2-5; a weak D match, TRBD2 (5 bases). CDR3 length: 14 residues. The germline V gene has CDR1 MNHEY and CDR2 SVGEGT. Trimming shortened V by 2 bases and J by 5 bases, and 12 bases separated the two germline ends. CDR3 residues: CASSYPNGGETQYF. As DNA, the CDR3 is TGTGCCAGCAGTTACCCGAACGGAGGTGAGACCCAGTACTTC.

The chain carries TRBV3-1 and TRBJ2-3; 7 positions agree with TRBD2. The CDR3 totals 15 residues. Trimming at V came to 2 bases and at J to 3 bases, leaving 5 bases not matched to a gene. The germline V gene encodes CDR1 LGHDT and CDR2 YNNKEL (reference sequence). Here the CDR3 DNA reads TGTGCCAGCAGCCAACAAGCGGGACGAACAGATACGCAGTATTTT. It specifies CASSQQAGRTDTQYF.

The CDR3 bases are TGTGCCATCAGGGACAGGGACTATGGCTACACCTTC. Its protein is CAIRDRDYGYTF. This chain connects TRBV10-3 to TRBJ1-2; 8 positions match TRBD1. Unmatched junction bases numbered 0, after V lost 6 bases and J lost 3 bases. The CDR3 length is 12 residues. Germline CDR1 is ENHRY and CDR2 is SYGVKD.

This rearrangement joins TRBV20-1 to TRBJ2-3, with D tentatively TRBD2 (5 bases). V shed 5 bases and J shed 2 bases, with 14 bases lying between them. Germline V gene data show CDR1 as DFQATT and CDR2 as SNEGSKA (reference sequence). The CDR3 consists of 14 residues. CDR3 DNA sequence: TGCAGTGCTTCAGCTGGAGGTATCACAGATACGCAGTATTTT. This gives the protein CSASAGGITDTQYF.

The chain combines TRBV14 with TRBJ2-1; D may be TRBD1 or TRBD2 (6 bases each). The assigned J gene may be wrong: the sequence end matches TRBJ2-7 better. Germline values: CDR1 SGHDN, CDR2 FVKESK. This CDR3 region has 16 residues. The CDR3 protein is CASSQLGGSLYNEQYF. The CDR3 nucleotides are TGTGCCAGCAGCCAGTTGGGGGGCTCGCTGTACAATGAGCAGTACTTC.